One T cell receptor (beta chain) is described in this entry. The CDR3 runs to 16 residues. The germline CDR1 and CDR2 sequences are MNHEY and SVGAGI. The V segment lost 4 bases and the J segment 1 base; nucleotides outside the gene matches: 5. The sample belongs to a study of shared clonotypes between healthy human individuals. Clones were read by immunoSEQ multiplex PCR, and TCRdb kept only the in-frame ones, dropping some. In the table there are about a million clones, 70% to 80% of which are singletons. The sample taken for sequencing was memory CD4+ T cells sorted from blood. Stated subset: CD45RA-negative fraction. V usage is TRBV6-5 and J usage is TRBJ1-1; 11 bases align to TRBD1. The receptor was isolated from a young man in good health. In nucleotides, the CDR3 is TGTGCCAGCAGTTCCCGGGACAGGGGGAGGAACACTGAAGCTTTCTTT. This gives the protein CASSSRDRGRNTEAFF.